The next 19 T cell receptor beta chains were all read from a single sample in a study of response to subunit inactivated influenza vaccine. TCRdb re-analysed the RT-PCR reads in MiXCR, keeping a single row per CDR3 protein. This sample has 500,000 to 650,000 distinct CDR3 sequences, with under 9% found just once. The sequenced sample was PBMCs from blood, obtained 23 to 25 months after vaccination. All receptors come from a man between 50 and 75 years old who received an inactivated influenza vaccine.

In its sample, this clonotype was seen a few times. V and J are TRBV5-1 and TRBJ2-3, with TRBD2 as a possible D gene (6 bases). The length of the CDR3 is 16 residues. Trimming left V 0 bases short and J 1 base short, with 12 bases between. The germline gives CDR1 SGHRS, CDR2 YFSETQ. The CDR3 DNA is TGCGCCAGCAGCTTGGACGGGTCTAGCGGCACAGATACGCAGTATTTT. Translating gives CASSLDGSSGTDTQYF.

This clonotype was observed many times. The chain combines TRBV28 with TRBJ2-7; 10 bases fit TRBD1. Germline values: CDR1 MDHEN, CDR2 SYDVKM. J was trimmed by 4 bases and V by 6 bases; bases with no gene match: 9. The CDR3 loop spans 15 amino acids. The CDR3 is CASSKPGQGRYEQYF. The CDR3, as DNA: TGTGCCAGCAGCAAACCGGGACAGGGGAGGTACGAGCAGTACTTC.

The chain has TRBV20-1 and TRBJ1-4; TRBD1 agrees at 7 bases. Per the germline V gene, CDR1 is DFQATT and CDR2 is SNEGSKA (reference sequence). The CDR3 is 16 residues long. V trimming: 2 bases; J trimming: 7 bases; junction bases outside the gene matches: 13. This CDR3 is CSARSTGRLEGEKLFF. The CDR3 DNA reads TGCAGTGCTAGATCGACAGGGCGGCTGGAGGGTGAAAAACTGTTTTTT.

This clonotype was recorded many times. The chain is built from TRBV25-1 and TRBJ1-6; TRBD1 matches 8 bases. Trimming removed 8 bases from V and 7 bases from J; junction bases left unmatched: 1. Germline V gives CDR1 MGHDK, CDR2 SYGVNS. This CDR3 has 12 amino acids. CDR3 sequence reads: CASGQGNSPLHF. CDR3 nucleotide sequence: TGTGCCAGCGGACAGGGCAATTCACCCCTCCACTTT.

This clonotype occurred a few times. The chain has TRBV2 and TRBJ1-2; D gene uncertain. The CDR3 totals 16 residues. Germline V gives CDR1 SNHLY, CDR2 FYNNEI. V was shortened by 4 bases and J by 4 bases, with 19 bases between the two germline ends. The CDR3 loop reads CASSGSGGHRPYGYTF. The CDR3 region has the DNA TGTGCCAGCAGTGGGTCAGGCGGTCATCGTCCCTATGGCTACACCTTC.

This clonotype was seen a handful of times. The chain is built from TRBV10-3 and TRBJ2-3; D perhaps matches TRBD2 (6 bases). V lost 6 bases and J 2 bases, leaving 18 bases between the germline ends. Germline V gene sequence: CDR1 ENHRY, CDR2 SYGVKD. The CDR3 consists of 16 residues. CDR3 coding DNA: TGTGCCATCAGGCCCATCCCGGGGGATCTCACAGATACGCAGTATTTT. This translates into CAIRPIPGDLTDTQYF.

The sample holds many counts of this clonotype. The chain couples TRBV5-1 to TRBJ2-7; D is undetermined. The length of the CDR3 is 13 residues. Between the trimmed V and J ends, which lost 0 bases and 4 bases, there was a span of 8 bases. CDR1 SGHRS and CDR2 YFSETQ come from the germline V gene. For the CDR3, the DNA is TGCGCCAGCAGCTTGGACTCCGGATACGAGCAGTACTTC. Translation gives CASSLDSGYEQYF.

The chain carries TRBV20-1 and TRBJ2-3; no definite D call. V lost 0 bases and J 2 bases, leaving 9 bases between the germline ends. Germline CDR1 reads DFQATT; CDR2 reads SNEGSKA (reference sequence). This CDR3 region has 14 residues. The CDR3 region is CSARDLLLTDTQYF. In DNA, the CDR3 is TGCAGTGCTAGAGATTTGCTCCTCACAGATACGCAGTATTTT.

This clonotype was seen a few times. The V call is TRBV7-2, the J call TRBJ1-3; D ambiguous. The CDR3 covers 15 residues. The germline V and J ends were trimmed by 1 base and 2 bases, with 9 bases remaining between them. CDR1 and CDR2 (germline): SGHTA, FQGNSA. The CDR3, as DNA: TGTGCCAGCAGCTTAGTCCCGGGGACTGGAAACACCATATATTTT. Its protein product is CASSLVPGTGNTIYF.

The CDR3, as DNA: TGCAGTGCTCTAGAGAGGGAGCGGGGGGCAGGGAATGAGCAGTTCTTC. It translates to CSALERERGAGNEQFF. This chain joins TRBV20-1 and TRBJ2-1; TRBD2 matches at 9 bases. The CDR3 runs 16 residues. Unmatched junction bases numbered 15, after V lost 5 bases and J lost 7 bases. CDR1 and CDR2 from the germline V gene are DFQATT and SNEGSKA (reference sequence).

CDR3 region: CASSQQRERYYNSPLHF. The CDR3 nucleotides are TGTGCCAGCAGCCAACAAAGGGAACGGTACTATAATTCACCCCTCCACTTT. The V gene is TRBV11-2, the J gene TRBJ1-6, with D uncertain. Germline V gene data show CDR1 as SGHAT and CDR2 as FQNNGV. This CDR3 is built from 17 residues. V gave up 5 bases and J gave up 3 bases, with 17 bases separating them.

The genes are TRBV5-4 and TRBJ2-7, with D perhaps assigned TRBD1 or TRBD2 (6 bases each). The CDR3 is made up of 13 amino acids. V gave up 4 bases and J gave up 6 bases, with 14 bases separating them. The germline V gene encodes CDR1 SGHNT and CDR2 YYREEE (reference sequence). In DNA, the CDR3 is TGTGCCAGCAGCCCTCGGACAGCGGGCGAGCAGTACTTC. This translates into CASSPRTAGEQYF.

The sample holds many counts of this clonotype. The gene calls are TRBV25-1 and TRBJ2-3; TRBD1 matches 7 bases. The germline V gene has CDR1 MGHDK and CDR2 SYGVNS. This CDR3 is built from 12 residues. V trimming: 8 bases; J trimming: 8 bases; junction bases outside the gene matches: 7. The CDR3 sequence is CASSTGAATQYF. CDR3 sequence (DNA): TGTGCCAGCTCCACAGGGGCGGCTACGCAGTATTTT.

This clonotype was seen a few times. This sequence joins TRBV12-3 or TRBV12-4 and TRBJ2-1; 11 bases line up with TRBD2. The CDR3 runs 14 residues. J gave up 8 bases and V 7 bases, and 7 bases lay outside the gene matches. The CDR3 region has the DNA TGTGCCAGCAAGTTAGCGGGGGGGGCCGATGAGCAGTTCTTC. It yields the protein CASKLAGGADEQFF.

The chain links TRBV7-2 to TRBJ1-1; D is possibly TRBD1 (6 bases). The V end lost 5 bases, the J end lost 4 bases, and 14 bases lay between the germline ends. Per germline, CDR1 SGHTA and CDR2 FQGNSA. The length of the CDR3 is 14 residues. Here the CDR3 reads CASSPFDRPTEAFF. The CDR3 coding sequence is TGTGCCAGCAGCCCCTTTGACAGGCCCACTGAAGCTTTCTTT.

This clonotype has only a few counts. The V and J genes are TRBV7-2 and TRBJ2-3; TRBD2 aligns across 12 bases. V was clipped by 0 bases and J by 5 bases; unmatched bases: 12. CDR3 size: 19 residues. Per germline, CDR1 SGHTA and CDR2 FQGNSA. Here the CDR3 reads CASSLARGASGGALDTQYF. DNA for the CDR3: TGTGCCAGCAGCTTAGCCCGCGGGGCTAGCGGGGGGGCCTTAGATACGCAGTATTTT.

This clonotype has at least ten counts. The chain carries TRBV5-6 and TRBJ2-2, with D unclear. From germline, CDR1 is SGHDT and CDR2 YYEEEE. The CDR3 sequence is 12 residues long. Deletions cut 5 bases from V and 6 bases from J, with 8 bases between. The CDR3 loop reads CASSLRSGELFF. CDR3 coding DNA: TGTGCCAGCAGTTTGAGGTCCGGGGAGCTGTTTTTT.

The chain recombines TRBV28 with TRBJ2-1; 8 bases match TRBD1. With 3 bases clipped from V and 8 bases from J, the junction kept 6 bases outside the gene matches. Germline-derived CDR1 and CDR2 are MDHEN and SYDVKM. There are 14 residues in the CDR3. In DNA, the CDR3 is TGTGCCAGCAGTTTGGGCAGGGGGCACTATGAGCAGTTCTTC. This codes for CASSLGRGHYEQFF.

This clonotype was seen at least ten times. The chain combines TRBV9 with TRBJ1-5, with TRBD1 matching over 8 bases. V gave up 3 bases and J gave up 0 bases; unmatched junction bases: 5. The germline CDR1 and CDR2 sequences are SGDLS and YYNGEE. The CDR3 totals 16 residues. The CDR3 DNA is TGTGCCAGCAGCGCCGGGACAGGTGGTAGCAATCAGCCCCAGCATTTT. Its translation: CASSAGTGGSNQPQHF.